The rows below give T cell receptor beta chains drawn from one sample of a study of T cells in Graves' hyperthyroidism and ophthalmopathy. TCRdb reprocessed the multiplex PCR reads via MiXCR and lists one record per CDR3 protein. The repertoire holds around 520,000 distinct CDR3 sequences, with roughly 25% as singletons. Sequencing input: blood. The receptors come from a woman aged 25 to 45 with Graves' ophthalmopathy. Each CDR3 is given with its conserved first and last residue. A D gene is named only where the DNA matches it firmly. The size entry is marked missing in some rows and otherwise reads once, few, many or a size class.

v_call,d_call,j_call,clone_size,cdr3_aa,cdr3_nt
TRBV27,.,TRBJ1-5,few,CASSLLAGINQPQHF,TGTGCCAGCAGTTTATTAGCCGGAATCAATCAGCCCCAGCATTTT
TRBV6-2/TRBV6-3,TRBD2,TRBJ2-5,.,CASSYTSGAQYF,TGTGCCAGCAGTTACACTAGCGGAGCCCAGTACTTC
TRBV4-1,.,TRBJ1-1,few,CASSQDYLTEAFF,TGCGCCAGCAGCCAAGATTATTTGACTGAAGCTTTCTTT
TRBV27,TRBD1,TRBJ1-1,many,CASKLGTGATEAFF,TGTGCCAGCAAGCTCGGGACAGGGGCAACTGAAGCTTTCTTT
TRBV7-8,.,TRBJ2-5,many,CASRERWQQETQYF,TGTGCCAGCAGAGAAAGGTGGCAGCAAGAGACCCAGTACTTC
TRBV28,TRBD1,TRBJ1-5,many,CASKPGTGGWHSNQPQHF,TGTGCCAGCAAACCCGGGACAGGGGGTTGGCATAGCAATCAGCCCCAGCATTTT
TRBV15,.,TRBJ2-4,many,CATSPLGQGAKNIKYF,TGTGCCACCAGCCCATTGGGGCAGGGAGCCAAAAACATTAAGTACTTC
TRBV6-2/TRBV6-3,.,TRBJ2-7,once,CASSYYGTFIEQYF,TGTGCCAGCAGTTACTACGGGACGTTCATCGAGCAGTACTTC
TRBV5-1,.,TRBJ1-1,many,CASRTTQGLWNTEAFF,TGCGCCAGCAGAACAACCCAGGGCTTGTGGAACACTGAAGCTTTCTTT
TRBV7-9,.,TRBJ1-2,once,CASSLTGNGYPF,TGTGCCAGCAGCCTAACAGGGAATGGCTACCCCTTC
TRBV19,.,TRBJ1-5,few,CASSIGTRLSNQPQHF,TGTGCCAGTAGTATCGGGACCCGACTTAGCAATCAGCCCCAGCATTTT
TRBV27,TRBD1,TRBJ2-2,many,CASSGQGATGELFF,TGTGCCAGCAGTGGACAGGGGGCCACCGGGGAGCTGTTTTTT
TRBV13,TRBD1,TRBJ1-1,.,CASSERGQLSNTEAFF,TGTGCCAGCAGCGAACGGGGACAGCTTTCGAACACTGAAGCTTTCTTT
TRBV20-1,.,TRBJ1-2,many,CSARSWNYGYTF,TGCAGTGCTAGATCCTGGAACTATGGCTACACCTTC
TRBV12-3/TRBV12-4,.,TRBJ2-5,.,CASSVLTGGETQYF,TGTGCCAGCAGCGTGTTAACTGGCGGGGAGACCCAGTACTTC